What follows are 16 T cell receptor beta chains derived from one specimen sequenced in a study of cytomegalovirus exposure and HLA in healthy donors. PCR was performed using 60 Vbeta and 13 Jbeta primers. Clones were read by immunoSEQ multiplex PCR, and TCRdb kept only the in-frame ones, dropping some. The data show around 160,000 clones, with roughly 75% seen just once and around 8.3% held by the top ten. Sequencing was done on a sample of PBMCs. The receptors here all came from a woman aged 40 to 50 in good health and CMV-seropositive.

This rearrangement joins TRBV7-3 to TRBJ2-3; 11 nucleotides align to TRBD2. CDR1 is SGHTA and CDR2 is FQGTGA in the germline V gene. The CDR3 consists of 20 residues. Losses at the gene ends were 5 bases for V and 2 bases for J; bases not matched to a gene: 18. The CDR3 bases are TGTGCCAGCAGCCGGACGGGTACCGGGACTAGCGGAACCCTCACAGATACGCAGTATTTT. Amino acids: CASSRTGTGTSGTLTDTQYF.

The chain joins TRBV19 to TRBJ1-5, with a possible D match to TRBD1 (6 bases). The V end lost 2 bases, the J end lost 5 bases, and 13 bases lay between the germline ends. CDR1 and CDR2 from the germline V gene are LNHDA and SQIVND (reference sequence). The CDR3 runs 15 residues. CDR3: CASSIMGGGDQPQHF. CDR3 nucleotides: TGTGCCAGTAGTATAATGGGAGGGGGGGATCAGCCCCAGCATTTT.

This clone was observed a handful of times. The V call is TRBV27, the J call TRBJ2-2; tentative D call: TRBD2 (5 bases). V dropped 0 bases and J dropped 5 bases, with 13 bases sitting between them. The germline V gene has CDR1 MNHEY and CDR2 SMNVEV (reference sequence). The CDR3 length is 16 residues. This chain's CDR3 is CASSLSPAGNTGELFF. Here the CDR3 DNA reads TGTGCCAGCAGTTTATCCCCTGCCGGGAATACCGGGGAGCTGTTTTTT.

This clone was detected a few times. V is TRBV28 and J is TRBJ1-5; TRBD1 is a possible D gene (6 bases). V was clipped by 6 bases and J by 5 bases, with 14 bases between them. Germline V gives CDR1 MDHEN, CDR2 SYDVKM. The CDR3 has 14 residues. The CDR3 loop is CASRRRQGHQPQHF. For the CDR3, the DNA is TGTGCCAGCAGGAGGAGGCAGGGGCATCAGCCCCAGCATTTT.

The CDR3 loop is CASRGDIYEQYF. CDR3 in DNA: TGTGCCAGCAGAGGGGACATCTACGAGCAGTACTTC. The chain is built from TRBV28 and TRBJ2-7; possibly TRBD1 for D (6 bases). Germline values: CDR1 MDHEN, CDR2 SYDVKM. V gave up 6 bases and J gave up 3 bases, with 9 bases separating them. The CDR3 is made up of 12 amino acids.

The rearrangement joins TRBV7-6 to TRBJ2-1, with D perhaps matching TRBD1 (5 bases). With 0 bases removed from V and 0 bases from J, the gap between germline ends came to 12 bases. The V gene's germline CDR1 is SGHVS and CDR2 FNYEAQ. CDR3 length: 17 amino acids. CDR3 sequence reads: CASSLAHRPSSYNEQFF. For the CDR3, the DNA is TGTGCCAGCAGCTTAGCGCACAGGCCGAGCTCCTACAATGAGCAGTTCTTC.

The V call is TRBV29-1, the J call TRBJ2-7; 15 bases match TRBD2. Trimming removed 6 bases from V and 5 bases from J; junction bases left unmatched: 5. CDR1 is SQVTM, CDR2 ANQGSEA, per germline. The CDR3 contains 14 residues. The CDR3 sequence is CSVDGTSGRHEQYF. In DNA, the CDR3 is TGCAGCGTGGACGGGACTAGCGGGAGGCACGAGCAGTACTTC.

This chain links TRBV7-2 with TRBJ2-2; unclear D gene. V was cut by 5 bases and J by 1 base, with 8 bases left in between. The CDR3 length is 14 residues. CDR1 is SGHTA and CDR2 is FQGNSA in the germline V gene. CDR3 nucleotide sequence: TGTGCCAGCAGCAAAACACGGAACACCGGGGAGCTGTTTTTT. The encoded protein is CASSKTRNTGELFF.

This chain uses TRBV28 with TRBJ1-2, with a weak D call TRBD1 (6 bases). This CDR3 has 13 amino acids. Trimming stripped 3 bases from V and 7 bases from J, with 12 bases between. Germline lookup yields CDR1 MDHEN and CDR2 SYDVKM. The CDR3 reads CASSLLGARGYTF. In DNA form, the CDR3 reads TGTGCCAGCAGTTTGCTGGGGGCGCGTGGCTACACCTTC.

This chain connects TRBV19 to TRBJ2-1, with 10 bases fitting TRBD1. After removal of 7 bases from V and 3 bases from J, the junction contained 9 bases not matched to a gene. The CDR3 consists of 16 residues. The germline gives CDR1 LNHDA, CDR2 SQIVND (reference sequence). The CDR3: CASKKGQGTGYNEQFF. The CDR3 region has the DNA TGTGCCAGTAAGAAGGGACAGGGGACGGGCTACAATGAGCAGTTCTTC.

This clone was observed a few times. As DNA, the CDR3 is TGTGCCAGCACTATGGCAGCGGGAGTAGCAGATACGCAGTATTTT. Translating gives CASTMAAGVADTQYF. The rearrangement uses TRBV2 and TRBJ2-3, with 8 positions matching TRBD2. The germline V gene has CDR1 SNHLY and CDR2 FYNNEI. The CDR3 is 15 residues long. V was pared by 7 bases and J by 4 bases, with 10 bases of the junction left unmatched.

This sequence joins TRBV6-1 and TRBJ1-2; D call uncertain. The CDR3 totals 11 residues. Trimming stripped 4 bases from V and 9 bases from J, with 9 bases between. CDR1 MNHNS and CDR2 SASEGT come from the germline V gene. In nucleotides, the CDR3 is TGTGCCAGCAGTGGAGTGGGCCGCTACACCTTC. This sequence encodes CASSGVGRYTF.

The chain has TRBV6-6 and TRBJ2-1; D is perhaps TRBD1 (6 bases). This CDR3 is built from 11 residues. Germline V gene lookup returns CDR1 MNHNY and CDR2 SVGAGI (reference sequence). V lost 2 bases, J lost 10 bases, and 6 bases lay in between. The chain's CDR3 is CASSYGGEQFF. Here the CDR3 DNA reads TGTGCCAGCAGTTACGGGGGCGAGCAGTTCTTC.

V gene TRBV6-5 combines with J gene TRBJ2-5; 8 nucleotides line up with TRBD2. The CDR3 is 14 amino acids. Germline V gene sequence: CDR1 MNHEY, CDR2 SVGAGI. V trimming: 2 bases; J trimming: 7 bases; junction bases outside the gene matches: 6. The CDR3 protein is CASSYERERGTQYF. The CDR3 coding sequence is TGTGCCAGCAGTTACGAGCGGGAGCGGGGGACCCAGTACTTC.

The chain uses TRBV11-2 and TRBJ1-2, with D hard to call. CDR3 length: 13 residues. Between the trimmed V and J ends, which lost 1 base and 4 bases, there was a span of 7 bases. Germline V CDR1 and CDR2: SGHAT, FQNNGV. The CDR3 nucleotides read TGTGCCAGCAGCTTAGGACATACCTATGGCTACACCTTC. Translation gives CASSLGHTYGYTF.

The rearrangement joins TRBV28 to TRBJ1-5; D is perhaps TRBD1 (6 bases). Per the germline V gene, CDR1 is MDHEN and CDR2 is SYDVKM. This CDR3 spans 16 amino acids. V was trimmed by 7 bases and J by 1 base, leaving 17 bases between them. The CDR3 region has the DNA TGTGCCAGCACGAAGGGGGGGGGACCCAGCAATCAGCCCCAGCATTTT. Amino acids: CASTKGGGPSNQPQHF.